The following is a T cell receptor (beta chain) sequence with its context. Its target is not known. This sample was taken from a study of beta chain features in type 1 diabetes. Overall study findings and caveats: Patients with Type 1 diabetes showed moderately but significantly shorter TCRB CDR3s in all four CD4+ subsets. There was a possibility that cDNA sequencing over-represented cells with high TCR expression. Fewer insertions but more deletions were seen at VDJ junctions in type 1 diabetes patients.

With 6 bases removed from V and 8 bases from J, the gap between germline ends came to 12 bases. The CDR3 is made up of 12 amino acids. Germline loops: CDR1 SGHDT, CDR2 YYEEEE. Based on CD45RO/CCR7/CD25/CD127/CD95/CD27, CD4+ regulatory, stem cell-like memory, naive and central memory cells were sorted. Expressed TCRB transcripts were sequenced after all isolated RNA was converted to cDNA. Using immunoSEQ multiplex PCR, the repertoire was profiled, and TCRdb retains in-frame clones only, with some absent. The sample carries hundreds of thousands of clones, over 12% recorded once. Sequenced sample: naive CD4+ T cells from blood. This receptor was identified in a man aged 18 to 29 with type 1 diabetes. V is TRBV5-6 and J is TRBJ2-1; D not certain. The CDR3 bases are TGTGCCAGCACCACCTTAGGATATGAGCAGTTCTTC. This encodes CASTTLGYEQFF. Looking up the rest from reference TRBV5-6 and TRBJ2-1 gives the full variable domain: DAGVTQSPTHLIKTRGQQVTLRCSPKSGHDTVSWYQQALGQGPQFIFQYYEEEERQRGNFPDRFSGHQFPNYSSELNVNALLLGDSALYLCASTTLGYEQFFGPGTRLTVL.